The sequence of this TCR beta chain was determined in a study of beta chain features in type 1 diabetes. Points from the study as a whole: Type 1 diabetes patients showed a moderate but significant shortening of TCRB CDR3s in all four CD4+ subsets.

cDNA synthesis used the whole RNA isolate, giving expressed TCRB sequences. TCRdb's copy holds only in-frame clones and misses some; the assay was immunoSEQ multiplex PCR. This repertoire shows around 710,000 clones, 9.5% to 15% found once; its top ten account for around 0.12%. About 110 mL of blood, on average, came from one heparinised draw per donor. For this clone: The target antigen is unknown.

Sequencing was carried out using naive CD4+ T cells from blood. The receptor's source is a man in his thirties or forties with type 1 diabetes.

The DNA of the CDR3 is TGCGCCAGCAGCTTGGAGACAGCTTATGGCTACACCTTC. It translates to CASSLETAYGYTF. The chain is built from TRBV5-1 and TRBJ1-2, with D maybe TRBD1 (5 bases). Germline V gene lookup returns CDR1 SGHRS and CDR2 YFSETQ. V shed 0 bases and J shed 5 bases, with 8 bases lying between them. This CDR3 spans 13 amino acids.